These 27 T cell receptor beta chains were all obtained from the same sample, sequenced in a study of cytomegalovirus exposure and HLA in healthy donors. A multiplex PCR was run with 60 Vbeta primers and 13 Jbeta primers. The table came from immunoSEQ multiplex PCR; TCRdb's copy has only in-frame clones and leaves some out. The repertoire consists of 200,000 to 250,000 clones, with over 80% occurring once and the leading ten covering roughly 0.71%. Sequencing was carried out using PBMCs. The receptors derive from a boy aged 2 to 10 in good health and CMV-seronegative.

The CDR3: CASSLWAGGLPLHF. The CDR3 bases are TGTGCCAGCAGTTTATGGGCAGGGGGCTTACCCCTCCACTTT. The rearrangement links TRBV27 to TRBJ1-6, with 8 bases fitting TRBD1. CDR3 length: 14 amino acids. With 1 base clipped from V and 12 bases from J, the junction kept 5 bases outside the gene matches. Looked up from germline, CDR1 is MNHEY and CDR2 is SMNVEV (reference sequence).

The chain is built from TRBV7-3 and TRBJ1-5; D not resolved. V shed 5 bases and J shed 5 bases, with 13 bases lying between them. The CDR3 covers 14 residues. CDR1 and CDR2 from the germline V gene are SGHTA and FQGTGA. Here the CDR3 reads CASSRNGGDQPQHF. The CDR3 nucleotides are TGTGCCAGCAGCCGCAACGGTGGAGATCAGCCCCAGCATTTT.

The chain combines TRBV5-6 with TRBJ1-2, with no clear D. V was trimmed by 3 bases and J by 8 bases, leaving 14 bases between them. The CDR3 runs to 13 residues. Germline CDR1 is SGHDT and CDR2 is YYEEEE. This chain's CDR3 is CASSSGSPSGYTF. The CDR3 DNA reads as TGTGCCAGCAGCTCCGGGAGCCCCTCCGGCTACACCTTC.

This clone was found a few times. J is TRBJ2-2 and V is TRBV6-5, with 8 bases identical to TRBD1. Germline V gives CDR1 MNHEY, CDR2 SVGAGI. With 6 bases clipped from V and 3 bases from J, the junction kept 3 bases outside the gene matches. The CDR3 runs to 14 residues. The CDR3 region is CASSPGQDTGELFF. CDR3 coding DNA: TGTGCCAGCAGCCCGGGACAGGACACCGGGGAGCTGTTTTTT.

Remarks on this clone: One end of the junction does not line up with germline, which may come from a read error. This chain joins TRBV7-9 and TRBJ2-5; 10 nucleotides match TRBD2. The CDR3 length is 18 residues. The germline V gene encodes CDR1 SEHNR and CDR2 FQNEAQ (reference sequence). CDR3 protein: CSSSPGRTSGGTKETQYF. CDR3 DNA sequence: TGTTCCAGCAGCCCAGGCAGGACTAGCGGAGGGACGAAAGAGACCCAGTACTTC.

The rearrangement uses TRBV27 and TRBJ1-1; unclear D gene. This CDR3 spans 14 amino acids. Germline CDR1 reads MNHEY; CDR2 reads SMNVEV (reference sequence). Trimming cost V 0 bases and J 2 bases, with 7 bases left between them. CDR3 protein: CASSLSGRNTEAFF. DNA of the CDR3: TGTGCCAGCAGTTTATCTGGCAGAAACACTGAAGCTTTCTTT.

This chain connects TRBV7-9 to TRBJ2-1, with D possibly being TRBD2 (6 bases). The CDR3 totals 16 residues. Between the trimmed V and J ends, which lost 6 bases and 4 bases, there was a span of 19 bases. Per the germline V gene, CDR1 is SEHNR and CDR2 is FQNEAQ (reference sequence). The CDR3 region has the DNA TGTGCCAGCAGTGCGGACGGGCGGGATATATACAATGAGCAGTTCTTC. Protein product: CASSADGRDIYNEQFF.

This sequence joins TRBV5-1 and TRBJ2-6; D is undetermined. This CDR3 spans 15 amino acids. V was pared by 2 bases and J by 0 bases, with 6 bases between. Germline lookup yields CDR1 SGHRS and CDR2 YFSETQ. The CDR3 DNA reads as TGCGCCAGCAGCTTCGACAACTCTGGGGCCAACGTCCTGACTTTC. Translated: CASSFDNSGANVLTF.

This clone was seen just once. The gene calls are TRBV7-9 and TRBJ2-1, with 7 nucleotides matching TRBD2. The CDR3 extends over 14 amino acids. Trimming took 3 bases from V and 8 from J; bases not matched to a gene: 7. Germline V gene sequence: CDR1 SEHNR, CDR2 FQNEAQ (reference sequence). This chain's CDR3 is CASSFGGGVDEQFF. The CDR3 nucleotides are TGTGCCAGCAGCTTCGGCGGGGGAGTCGATGAGCAGTTCTTC. The full variable domain, rest sourced from reference TRBV7-9 and TRBJ2-1, is DTGVSQNPRHKITKRGQNVTFRCDPISEHNRLYWYRQTLGQGPEFLTYFQNEAQLEKSRLLSDRFSAERPKGSFSTLEIQRTEQGDSAMYLCASSFGGGVDEQFFGPGTRLTVL.

The V and J genes are TRBV13 and TRBJ2-3; TRBD2 matches at 11 bases. J was trimmed by 0 bases and V by 4 bases; bases with no gene match: 9. The CDR3 spans 18 residues. The V gene's germline CDR1 is PRHDT and CDR2 FYEKMQ (reference sequence). In nucleotides, the CDR3 is TGTGCCAGCAGCTGGGCTAGCGGGAGGACCAAAAGCACAGATACGCAGTATTTT. It translates to CASSWASGRTKSTDTQYF.

CDR3 in amino acids: CASSQDWTGTYEQYF. CDR3 in DNA: TGCGCCAGCAGCCAAGATTGGACAGGTACCTACGAGCAGTACTTC. J is TRBJ2-5 and V is TRBV4-1; 7 bases fit TRBD1. The J call is doubtful: the DNA matches TRBJ2-7 better. Germline assignment: CDR1 MGHRA and CDR2 YSYEKL. The CDR3 length is 15 residues.

V usage is TRBV11-2 and J usage is TRBJ2-7; perhaps TRBD1 as D (5 bases). V was shortened by 3 bases and J by 6 bases, with 15 bases between the two germline ends. This CDR3 is built from 14 residues. CDR1 is SGHAT, CDR2 FQNNGV, per germline. The CDR3 region has the DNA TGTGCCAGCAGCTTCCCCAGGGTTGGCGGCGAGCAGTACTTC. Its translation: CASSFPRVGGEQYF.

The chain carries TRBV9 and TRBJ1-2, with 8 bases fitting TRBD1. Germline V CDR1 and CDR2: SGDLS, YYNGEE. CDR3 size: 15 residues. V dropped 4 bases and J dropped 4; count of bases not matched to a gene: 9. The CDR3 protein is CASSHSRTGSYGYTF. DNA for the CDR3: TGTGCCAGCAGCCACTCCCGGACAGGGAGCTATGGCTACACCTTC.

This CDR3 reads CSVSEVDEAFF. The CDR3 DNA follows: TGCAGCGTTTCCGAGGTCGATGAAGCTTTCTTT. The V gene is TRBV29-1, the J gene TRBJ1-1; D unclear. Trimming stripped 5 bases from V and 7 bases from J, with 11 bases between. The germline CDR1 and CDR2 sequences are SQVTM and ANQGSEA. CDR3 length: 11 amino acids.

The chain combines TRBV2 with TRBJ1-4; 9 bases are shared with TRBD1. The V gene end was trimmed by 6 bases and the J gene end by 7 bases; junction bases not matched to a gene: 6. This CDR3 is 14 amino acids long. Germline assignment: CDR1 SNHLY and CDR2 FYNNEI. CDR3 sequence (DNA): TGTGCCAGCAGATGGGGGACAGGGACTGAAAAACTGTTTTTT. Translating it yields CASRWGTGTEKLFF.

This chain connects TRBV5-1 to TRBJ2-7; the match to TRBD2 covers 9 bases. Trimming cost V 4 bases and J 1 base; bases outside gene matches: 3. Germline-derived CDR1 and CDR2 are SGHRS and YFSETQ. This CDR3 comprises 14 residues. The CDR3 DNA reads TGCGCCAGCAGCGGGACTAGCCGATCCTACGAGCAGTACTTC. Translated, it gives CASSGTSRSYEQYF. The whole variable domain, remainder taken from reference TRBV5-1 and TRBJ2-7, is KAGVTQTPRYLIKTRGQQVTLSCSPISGHRSVSWYQQTPGQGLQFLFEYFSETQRNKGNFPGRFSGRQFSNSRSEMNVSTLELGDSALYLCASSGTSRSYEQYFGPGTRLTVT.

The rearrangement joins TRBV6-5 to TRBJ2-2, with TRBD1 matching over 8 bases. Trimming removed 8 bases from V and 3 bases from J; junction bases left unmatched: 2. Germline V CDR1 and CDR2: MNHEY, SVGAGI. CDR3 size: 13 residues. CDR3 in amino acids: CASGDRYTGELFF. The CDR3 nucleotides read TGTGCCAGCGGGGACAGGTACACCGGGGAGCTGTTTTTT.

The V and J genes are TRBV18 and TRBJ2-1, with 7 bases identical to TRBD1. The germline V gene encodes CDR1 KGHSH and CDR2 LQKENI. Trimming removed 0 bases from V and 6 bases from J; junction bases left unmatched: 2. The CDR3 totals 14 residues. The CDR3 coding sequence is TGTGCCAGCTCACCACCCTCAGGGGGCAATGAGCAGTTCTTC. This translates into CASSPPSGGNEQFF.

The chain couples TRBV6-1 to TRBJ2-1, with a tentative D call TRBD2 (6 bases). Per the germline V gene, CDR1 is MNHNS and CDR2 is SASEGT. The V gene lost 2 bases and the J gene lost 0 bases, with 14 bases spanning the gap. The CDR3 extends over 17 amino acids. CDR3 amino acids: CASSEYDRGFSYNEQFF. The CDR3 nucleotides read TGTGCCAGCAGTGAATATGATCGGGGGTTCTCCTACAATGAGCAGTTCTTC.

This chain links TRBV14 with TRBJ2-4; possible D gene TRBD2, 6 bases. The V and J ends lost 1 base and 1 base respectively, with 8 bases between them. This CDR3 is built from 15 residues. Looked up from germline, CDR1 is SGHDN and CDR2 is FVKESK. CDR3 sequence: CASSQARGAKNIQYF. CDR3 bases: TGTGCCAGCAGCCAAGCTCGGGGGGCCAAAAACATTCAGTACTTC. Drawing the rest from reference TRBV14 and TRBJ2-4, the complete variable domain is EAGVTQFPSHSVIEKGQTVTLRCDPISGHDNLYWYRRVMGKEIKFLLHFVKESKQDESGMPNNRFLAERTGGTYSTLKVQPAELEDSGVYFCASSQARGAKNIQYFGAGTRLSVL.

V usage is TRBV14 and J usage is TRBJ2-2, with a weak D call TRBD2 (6 bases). Trimming removed 4 bases from V and 4 bases from J, with 13 bases in between. CDR3 length: 15 amino acids. CDR1 SGHDN and CDR2 FVKESK come from the germline V gene. The chain's CDR3 is CASSRVEGVTGELFF. The CDR3 DNA reads TGTGCCAGCAGCCGAGTGGAGGGTGTCACCGGGGAGCTGTTTTTT.

V is TRBV14 and J is TRBJ1-2, with D perhaps matching TRBD1 (6 bases). This CDR3 is 14 amino acids long. Germline CDR1 is SGHDN and CDR2 is FVKESK. Trimming stripped 4 bases from V and 4 bases from J, with 13 bases between. The CDR3 nucleotides are TGTGCCAGCAGCCCGGATACAGGGTCCTATGGCTACACCTTC. This translates into CASSPDTGSYGYTF.

The CDR3, as DNA: TGTGCCAGCAGTGAGCTGGGAGGGACCTACGAGCAGTACTTC. Residues: CASSELGGTYEQYF. The rearrangement joins TRBV2 to TRBJ2-7; the match to TRBD2 covers 7 bases. Losses at the gene ends were 3 bases for V and 2 bases for J; bases not matched to a gene: 4. The CDR3 is made up of 14 amino acids. Germline CDR1 SNHLY, CDR2 FYNNEI.

The J gene is TRBJ1-5, the V gene TRBV4-1; 8 nucleotides agree with TRBD1. Germline V gives CDR1 MGHRA, CDR2 YSYEKL. The CDR3 is 13 residues long. V gave up 4 bases and J gave up 9 bases; unmatched junction bases: 5. CDR3 in amino acids: CASSRTGLVPQHF. For the CDR3, the DNA is TGCGCCAGCAGCCGGACAGGGTTGGTGCCCCAGCATTTT.

V gene TRBV7-9 combines with J gene TRBJ1-5; D gene unclear. Germline V gene lookup returns CDR1 SEHNR and CDR2 FQNEAQ (reference sequence). V lost 2 bases and J lost 2, with 7 bases in between. The CDR3 extends over 14 amino acids. The chain's CDR3 is CASSLNEGNQPQHF. The CDR3 nucleotides are TGTGCCAGCAGCTTAAATGAGGGCAATCAGCCCCAGCATTTT.

The J gene is TRBJ2-3, the V gene TRBV27; 14 nucleotides line up with TRBD2. The CDR3 length is 15 residues. Germline CDR1 is MNHEY and CDR2 is SMNVEV (reference sequence). Trimming cost V 5 bases and J 7 bases; bases outside gene matches: 5. CDR3 DNA sequence: TGTGCCAGCAGTCAAGGACTAGCGGGGGGACATACGCAGTATTTT. Its translation is CASSQGLAGGHTQYF.

This chain links TRBV7-6 with TRBJ1-1, with 7 bases matching TRBD1. The junction had 5 bases not matched to a gene; V was cut back by 2 bases and J by 5 bases. Germline V lookup: CDR1 SGHVS, CDR2 FNYEAQ. The CDR3 sequence is 14 residues long. The CDR3 here is CASSLTGEVTEAFF. The CDR3 DNA is TGTGCCAGCAGCTTAACAGGGGAAGTTACTGAAGCTTTCTTT. The whole variable domain, remainder taken from reference TRBV7-6 and TRBJ1-1, is GAGVSQSPRYKVTKRGQDVALRCDPISGHVSLYWYRQALGQGPEFLTYFNYEAQQDKSGLPNDRFSAERPEGSISTLTIQRTEQRDSAMYRCASSLTGEVTEAFFGQGTRLTVV.